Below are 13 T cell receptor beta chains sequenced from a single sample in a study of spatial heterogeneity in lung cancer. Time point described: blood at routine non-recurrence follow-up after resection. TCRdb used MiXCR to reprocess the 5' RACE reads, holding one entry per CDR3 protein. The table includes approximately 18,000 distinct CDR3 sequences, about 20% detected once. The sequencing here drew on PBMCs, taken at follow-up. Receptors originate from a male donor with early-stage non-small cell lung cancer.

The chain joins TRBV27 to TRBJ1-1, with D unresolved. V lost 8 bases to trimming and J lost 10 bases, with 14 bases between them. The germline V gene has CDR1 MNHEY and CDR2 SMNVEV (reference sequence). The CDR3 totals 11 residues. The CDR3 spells CASRNSAGAFF. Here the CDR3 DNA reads TGTGCCAGCCGGAATTCAGCGGGAGCTTTCTTT.

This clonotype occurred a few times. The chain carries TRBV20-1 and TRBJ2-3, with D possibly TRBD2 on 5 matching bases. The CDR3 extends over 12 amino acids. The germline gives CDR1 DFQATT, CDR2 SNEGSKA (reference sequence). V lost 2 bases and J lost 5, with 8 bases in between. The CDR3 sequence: CSARPSGDTQYF. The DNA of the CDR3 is TGCAGTGCTAGACCCAGCGGAGATACGCAGTATTTT.

Written as DNA, the CDR3 is TGTGCCAGCAGCTTCCACTCCACCGGGGAGCTGTTTTTT. Protein: CASSFHSTGELFF. The rearrangement links TRBV3-1 to TRBJ2-2; D gene ambiguous. Germline loops: CDR1 LGHDT, CDR2 YNNKEL (reference sequence). The CDR3 extends over 13 amino acids. Trimming shortened V by 5 bases and J by 4 bases, and 8 bases separated the two germline ends.

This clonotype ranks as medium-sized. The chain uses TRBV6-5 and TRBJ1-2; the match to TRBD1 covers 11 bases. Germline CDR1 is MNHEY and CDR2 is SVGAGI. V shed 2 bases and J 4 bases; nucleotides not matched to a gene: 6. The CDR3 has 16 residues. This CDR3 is CASSYLRTGGSYGYTF. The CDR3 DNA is TGTGCCAGCAGTTACCTACGGACAGGGGGCTCCTATGGCTACACCTTC.

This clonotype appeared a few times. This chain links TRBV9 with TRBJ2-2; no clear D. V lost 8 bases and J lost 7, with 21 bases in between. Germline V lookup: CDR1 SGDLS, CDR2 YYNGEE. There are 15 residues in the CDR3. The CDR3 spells CASRKHETENGELFF. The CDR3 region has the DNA TGTGCCAGTCGGAAACACGAAACGGAGAACGGGGAGCTGTTTTTT. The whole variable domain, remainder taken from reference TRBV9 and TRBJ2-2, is DSGVTQTPKHLITATGQRVTLRCSPRSGDLSVYWYQQSLDQGLQFLIQYYNGEERAKGNILERFSAQQFPDLHSELNLSSLELGDSALYFCASRKHETENGELFFGEGSRLTVL.

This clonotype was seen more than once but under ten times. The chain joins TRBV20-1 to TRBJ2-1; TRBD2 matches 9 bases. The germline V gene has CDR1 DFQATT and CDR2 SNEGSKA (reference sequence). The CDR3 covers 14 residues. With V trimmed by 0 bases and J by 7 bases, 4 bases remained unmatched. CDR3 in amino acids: CSAREGGGANEQFF. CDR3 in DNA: TGCAGTGCTAGAGAGGGCGGGGGGGCGAATGAGCAGTTCTTC.

The CDR3 nucleotides are TGTGCCAGCAGCTTACAGGGGTCCCAGTACTTC. This sequence encodes CASSLQGSQYF. The chain is built from TRBV5-6 and TRBJ2-5, with 7 bases aligning to TRBD1. The CDR3 runs to 11 residues. J lost 9 bases, V lost 2 bases, and 1 base had no gene match. Germline V gene data show CDR1 as SGHDT and CDR2 as YYEEEE.

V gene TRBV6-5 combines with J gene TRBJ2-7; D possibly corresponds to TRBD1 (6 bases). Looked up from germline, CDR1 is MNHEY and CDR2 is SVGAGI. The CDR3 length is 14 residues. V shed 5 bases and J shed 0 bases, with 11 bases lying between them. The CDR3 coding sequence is TGTGCCAGCAGTAGGGGGACAATCTCCTACGAGCAGTACTTC. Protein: CASSRGTISYEQYF.

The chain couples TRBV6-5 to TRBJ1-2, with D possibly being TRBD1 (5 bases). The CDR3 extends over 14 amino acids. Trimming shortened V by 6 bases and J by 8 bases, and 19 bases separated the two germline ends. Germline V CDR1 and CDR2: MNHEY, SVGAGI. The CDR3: CASSIDGGGRGYTF. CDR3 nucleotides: TGTGCCAGCAGCATCGACGGGGGAGGAAGAGGCTACACCTTC.

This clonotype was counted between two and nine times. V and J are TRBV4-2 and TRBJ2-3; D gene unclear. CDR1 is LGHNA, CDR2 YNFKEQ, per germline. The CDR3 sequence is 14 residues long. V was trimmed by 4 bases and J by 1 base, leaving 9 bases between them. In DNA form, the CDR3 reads TGTGCCAGCAGCCGGGGTGCTCGCACAGATACGCAGTATTTT. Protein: CASSRGARTDTQYF.

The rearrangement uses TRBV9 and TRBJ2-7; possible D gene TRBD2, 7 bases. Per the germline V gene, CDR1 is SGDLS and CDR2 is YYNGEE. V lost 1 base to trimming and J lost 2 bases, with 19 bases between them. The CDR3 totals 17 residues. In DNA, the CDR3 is TGTGCCAGCAGCGTATCAACGTATGGGGGGGCGGCCTACGAGCAGTACTTC. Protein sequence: CASSVSTYGGAAYEQYF.

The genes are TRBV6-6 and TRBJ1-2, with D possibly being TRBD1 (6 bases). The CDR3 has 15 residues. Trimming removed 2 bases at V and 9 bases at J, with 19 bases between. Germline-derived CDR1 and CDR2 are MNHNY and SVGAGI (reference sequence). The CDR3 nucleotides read TGTGCCAGCAGTTACCGCGTAGAGGGGGTTGAAAGCTACACCTTC. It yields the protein CASSYRVEGVESYTF.

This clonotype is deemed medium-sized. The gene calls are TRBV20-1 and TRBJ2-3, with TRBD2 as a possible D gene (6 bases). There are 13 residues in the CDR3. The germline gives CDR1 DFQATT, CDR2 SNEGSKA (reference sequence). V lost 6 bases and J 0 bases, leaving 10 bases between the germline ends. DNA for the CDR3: TGCAGTGCCGGCGGAGGGAGCACAGATACGCAGTATTTT. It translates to CSAGGGSTDTQYF.